These 17 T cell receptor beta chains share one sample of origin, sequenced in a study of cytomegalovirus exposure and HLA in healthy donors. The PCR employed 60 Vbeta primers together with 13 Jbeta primers. Produced via immunoSEQ multiplex PCR; TCRdb's table is partial and in-frame only. The data show 160,000 or so clones, roughly 73% seen once. The sample taken for sequencing was PBMCs. Source of these receptors: a woman aged 30 to 39 in good health and CMV-seronegative.

As to this clone: Other nucleotide sequences in the sample specify the same CDR3. The J gene is TRBJ1-1, the V gene TRBV5-1, with D possibly being TRBD1 (5 bases). Germline V gene lookup returns CDR1 SGHRS and CDR2 YFSETQ. The CDR3 spans 14 residues. Trimming left V 0 bases short and J 1 base short, with 7 bases between. The CDR3 DNA reads as TGCGCCAGCAGCTTGGGACAGCCGAACACTGAAGCTTTCTTT. This translates into CASSLGQPNTEAFF.

The J gene is TRBJ2-1, the V gene TRBV7-3; the match to TRBD2 covers 7 bases. Losses at the gene ends were 4 bases for V and 5 bases for J; bases not matched to a gene: 8. The CDR3 length is 15 residues. CDR1 is SGHTA and CDR2 is FQGTGA in the germline V gene. CDR3 in amino acids: CASSSLLADDNEQFF. For the CDR3, the DNA is TGTGCCAGCAGCTCCCTCCTAGCGGACGACAATGAGCAGTTCTTC.

The chain is built from TRBV2 and TRBJ2-5; D is unclear. The DNA end is a closer match to TRBJ2-7, so the J assignment may be wrong. This CDR3 comprises 11 residues. Germline V gives CDR1 SNHLY, CDR2 FYNNEI. The CDR3 DNA is TGTGCCAGCAGTGTAGCCCTCGAGCAGTACTTC. Translating it yields CASSVALEQYF.

This clone was counted a few times. This chain links TRBV11-2 with TRBJ2-7; D perhaps matches TRBD2 (5 bases). Trimming stripped 3 bases from V and 7 bases from J, with 19 bases between. This CDR3 is 15 amino acids long. Germline values: CDR1 SGHAT, CDR2 FQNNGV. This CDR3 reads CASSFRLTNPGEQYF. CDR3 nucleotides: TGTGCCAGCAGCTTTAGGCTAACTAATCCGGGGGAGCAGTACTTC.

The chain recombines TRBV5-6 with TRBJ1-1; 10 nucleotides align to TRBD1. This CDR3 contains 16 residues. Germline V gene data show CDR1 as SGHDT and CDR2 as YYEEEE. V gave up 4 bases and J gave up 5 bases; unmatched junction bases: 11. The CDR3 sequence is CASSTGTGAMMTEAFF. CDR3 nucleotide sequence: TGTGCCAGCAGCACCGGGACAGGGGCTATGATGACTGAAGCTTTCTTT.

The chain recombines TRBV19 with TRBJ2-7, with D possibly matching TRBD1 (5 bases). With 5 bases removed from V and 0 bases from J, the gap between germline ends came to 14 bases. The germline V gene has CDR1 LNHDA and CDR2 SQIVND (reference sequence). The length of the CDR3 is 15 residues. CDR3 region: CASSADKSFSYEQYF. Here the CDR3 DNA reads TGTGCCAGTAGTGCGGACAAGAGTTTCTCCTACGAGCAGTACTTC.

V is TRBV19 and J is TRBJ2-7; tentatively, D is TRBD1 (6 bases). Germline V gene sequence: CDR1 LNHDA, CDR2 SQIVND (reference sequence). Trimming pared 7 bases from V and 4 bases from J, leaving 20 bases between. CDR3 size: 15 residues. DNA of the CDR3: TGTGCCAGTATATGTCGGACAGAACCAAGTTACGAGCAGTACTTC. Translating gives CASICRTEPSYEQYF.

A single count supports this clone. This chain joins TRBV18 and TRBJ2-1; possible D gene TRBD1, 7 bases. The CDR3 extends over 15 amino acids. Between the trimmed V and J ends, which lost 7 bases and 6 bases, there was a span of 19 bases. Germline-derived CDR1 and CDR2 are KGHSH and LQKENI. CDR3 sequence (DNA): TGTGCCAGCTTAACCAGGCAGGGGGGATTCAATGAGCAGTTCTTC. Translated, it gives CASLTRQGGFNEQFF.

The chain employs TRBV5-5 and TRBJ2-4; TRBD1 matches 8 bases. CDR1 and CDR2 from the germline V gene are SGHKS and YYEKEE (reference sequence). The CDR3 is 17 amino acids. The junction had 9 bases not matched to a gene; V was cut back by 4 bases and J by 0 bases. The CDR3 loop is CASSPGQGEIAKNIQYF. The CDR3 DNA reads TGTGCCAGCAGCCCAGGACAGGGAGAGATAGCCAAAAACATTCAGTACTTC.

J is TRBJ2-3 and V is TRBV6-5, with D unclear. There are 14 residues in the CDR3. Trimming took 0 bases from V and 0 from J, leaving 4 bases between them. In germline, CDR1 is MNHEY, CDR2 SVGAGI. CDR3: CASSYSVSTDTQYF. CDR3 sequence (DNA): TGTGCCAGCAGTTACTCCGTCAGCACAGATACGCAGTATTTT.

The chain employs TRBV30 and TRBJ1-2, with 7 bases matching TRBD1. V lost 3 bases to trimming and J lost 0 bases; unmatched junction nucleotides: 13. The CDR3 has 17 amino acids. Germline-derived CDR1 and CDR2 are GTSNPN and SVGIG (reference sequence). The CDR3 sequence is CAWRGIGTGETNYGYTF. CDR3 sequence (DNA): TGTGCCTGGAGGGGTATTGGAACAGGGGAGACTAACTATGGCTACACCTTC.

This clone has more than one count but fewer than ten. Written as DNA, the CDR3 is TGCGCCAGCAGCCCGGTAGACAGGGGCTACACCTTC. Translated, it gives CASSPVDRGYTF. The V call is TRBV5-1, the J call TRBJ1-2, with TRBD1 as a possible D gene (6 bases). V lost 4 bases to trimming and J lost 8 bases, with 12 bases between them. This CDR3 is 12 amino acids long. Germline CDR1 is SGHRS and CDR2 is YFSETQ.

V is TRBV5-1 and J is TRBJ1-2; the D gene is possibly TRBD1 (6 bases). The germline V gene encodes CDR1 SGHRS and CDR2 YFSETQ. This CDR3 comprises 15 residues. V was pared by 4 bases and J by 8 bases, with 21 bases between. The CDR3 sequence is CASSPQSGGAEGYTF. CDR3 sequence (DNA): TGCGCCAGCAGCCCCCAGTCGGGGGGGGCGGAGGGCTACACCTTC. Looking up the rest from reference TRBV5-1 and TRBJ1-2 gives the full variable domain: KAGVTQTPRYLIKTRGQQVTLSCSPISGHRSVSWYQQTPGQGLQFLFEYFSETQRNKGNFPGRFSGRQFSNSRSEMNVSTLELGDSALYLCASSPQSGGAEGYTFGSGTRLTVV.

A word on this clone: Other DNA sequences in the sample encode the same CDR3. The chain carries TRBV13 and TRBJ2-7; TRBD1 is a possible D gene (5 bases). V was clipped by 5 bases and J by 2 bases, with 10 bases between them. The germline V gene has CDR1 PRHDT and CDR2 FYEKMQ (reference sequence). The CDR3 spans 13 residues. The CDR3 nucleotides read TGTGCCAGCAGCCGCCAGGGAACCTACGAGCAGTACTTC. Residues: CASSRQGTYEQYF. The full variable domain, completed using reference TRBV13 and TRBJ2-7, is AAGVIQSPRHLIKEKRETATLKCYPIPRHDTVYWYQQGPGQDPQFLISFYEKMQSDKGSIPDRFSAQQFSDYHSELNMSSLELGDSALYFCASSRQGTYEQYFGPGTRLTVT.

The chain combines TRBV7-2 with TRBJ1-1; D might be TRBD1 (6 bases). The germline V gene has CDR1 SGHTA and CDR2 FQGNSA. V was clipped by 1 base and J by 8 bases, with 11 bases between them. The CDR3 runs 13 residues. Written as DNA, the CDR3 is TGTGCCAGCAGCTTAGTTCTCGGGACAGAAGCTTTCTTT. Its protein is CASSLVLGTEAFF.

This chain uses TRBV7-2 with TRBJ2-3; D is unresolved. The CDR3 has 17 amino acids. V was cut by 2 bases and J by 2 bases, with 17 bases left in between. Germline V gene data show CDR1 as SGHTA and CDR2 as FQGNSA. CDR3 DNA sequence: TGTGCCAGCAGCTTATCGCCGAGCCTAAAACTCACAGATACGCAGTATTTT. This codes for CASSLSPSLKLTDTQYF.

The genes are TRBV6-1 and TRBJ1-5; 8 nucleotides align to TRBD1. The CDR3 extends over 15 amino acids. Germline values: CDR1 MNHNS, CDR2 SASEGT. Trimming at V came to 7 bases and at J to 3 bases, leaving 8 bases not matched to a gene. Here the CDR3 reads CASTRQGRDNQPQHF. CDR3 nucleotide sequence: TGTGCCAGCACCAGACAGGGGCGAGACAATCAGCCCCAGCATTTT.